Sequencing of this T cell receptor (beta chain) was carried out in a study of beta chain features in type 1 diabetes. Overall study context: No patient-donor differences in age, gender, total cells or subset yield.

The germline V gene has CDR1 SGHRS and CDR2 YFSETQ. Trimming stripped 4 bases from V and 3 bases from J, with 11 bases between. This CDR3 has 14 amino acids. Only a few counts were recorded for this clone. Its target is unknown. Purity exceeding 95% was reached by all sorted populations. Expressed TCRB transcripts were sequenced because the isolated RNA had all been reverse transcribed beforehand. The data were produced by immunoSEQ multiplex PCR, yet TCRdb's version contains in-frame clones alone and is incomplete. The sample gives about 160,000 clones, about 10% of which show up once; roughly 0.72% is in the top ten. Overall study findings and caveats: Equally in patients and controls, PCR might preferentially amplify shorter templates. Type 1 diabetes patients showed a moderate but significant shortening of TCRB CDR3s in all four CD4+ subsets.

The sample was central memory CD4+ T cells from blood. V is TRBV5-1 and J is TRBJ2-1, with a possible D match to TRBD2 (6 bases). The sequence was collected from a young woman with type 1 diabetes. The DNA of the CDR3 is TGCGCCAGCAGCACGGTGGGGGGCTACAATGAGCAGTTCTTC. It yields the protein CASSTVGGYNEQFF.